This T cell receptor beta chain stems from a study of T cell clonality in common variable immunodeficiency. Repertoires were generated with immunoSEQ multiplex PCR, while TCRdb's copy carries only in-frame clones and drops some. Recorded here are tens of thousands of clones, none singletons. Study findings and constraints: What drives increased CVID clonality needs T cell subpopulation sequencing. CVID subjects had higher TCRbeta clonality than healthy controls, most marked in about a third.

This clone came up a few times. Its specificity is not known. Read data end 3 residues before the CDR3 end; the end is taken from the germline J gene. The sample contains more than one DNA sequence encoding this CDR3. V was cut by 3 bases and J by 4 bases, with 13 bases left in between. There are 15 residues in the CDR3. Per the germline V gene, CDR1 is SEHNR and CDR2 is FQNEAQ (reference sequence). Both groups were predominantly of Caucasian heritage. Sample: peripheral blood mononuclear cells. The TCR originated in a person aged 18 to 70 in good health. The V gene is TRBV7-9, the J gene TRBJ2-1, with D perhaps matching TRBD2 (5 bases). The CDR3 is CASSLIRGPYNEQFF. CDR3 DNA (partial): TGTGCCAGCAGCTTGATCCGCGGGCCATACAATGAG.